This T cell receptor (beta chain) derives from a study of cytotoxic CD8 clonotypes in ibrutinib-treated CLL. Broader study findings: Public clonotypes showed up rarely, and on treatment they shrank or held steady.

Produced via immunoSEQ multiplex PCR; TCRdb's table is partial and in-frame only. The sample carries fewer than 200,000 clones, more than 80% recorded once. After removal of 8 bases from V and 6 bases from J, the junction contained 2 bases not matched to a gene. The germline gives CDR1 SGHVS, CDR2 FNYEAQ. This CDR3 comprises 13 residues. With regard to this clone: The antigen remains undetermined.

The input for sequencing was PBMCs, taken after 24 months of ibrutinib treatment. The rearrangement links TRBV7-6 to TRBJ2-3; 13 positions match TRBD2. The TCR originated in a human donor with chronic lymphocytic leukemia. The CDR3 DNA follows: TGTGCCAGCGGGACTAGCGGGACGGATACGCAGTATTTT. Translated, it gives CASGTSGTDTQYF.